The 24 T cell receptor beta chains given below trace back to one sample, sequenced in a study of PD-L1 blockade in urothelial cancer. Data came from immunoSEQ multiplex PCR; TCRdb stores just in-frame clones and leaves some out. The sample yields under 70,000 clones, 70% to 90% seen once. This sample's time point: pretreatment peripheral blood. The material was PBMCs, obtained around atezolizumab (anti-PD-L1) treatment. These receptor sequences come from a man in his 70s with urothelial cancer.

This clone was observed once. The chain joins TRBV6-4 to TRBJ2-7; D perhaps matches TRBD2 (6 bases). The CDR3 is made up of 12 amino acids. Germline CDR1 is MRHNA and CDR2 is SNTAGT. The ends were cut back, 7 bases at V and 3 bases at J, with 10 bases in the middle. CDR3 region: CASTGLHYEQYF. Here the CDR3 DNA reads TGTGCCAGCACGGGACTCCACTACGAGCAGTACTTC.

The gene calls are TRBV25-1 and TRBJ2-1, with D hard to call. V was cut by 5 bases and J by 6 bases, with 8 bases left in between. Germline CDR1 is MGHDK and CDR2 is SYGVNS. This CDR3 has 12 amino acids. Here the CDR3 DNA reads TGTGCCAGCAGTATTGAGGTCAATGAGCAGTTCTTC. Translated, it gives CASSIEVNEQFF.

V gene TRBV6-1 combines with J gene TRBJ2-7; 7 positions agree with TRBD1. Germline values: CDR1 MNHNS, CDR2 SASEGT. V was pared by 0 bases and J by 2 bases, with 7 bases of the junction left unmatched. This CDR3 is 16 amino acids long. The CDR3 reads CASSEALGQRPYEQYF. The DNA for the CDR3 is TGTGCCAGCAGTGAAGCGTTGGGACAGCGACCCTACGAGCAGTACTTC.

The rearrangement joins TRBV30 to TRBJ1-1; no reliable D call. The length of the CDR3 is 13 residues. The V end lost 0 bases, the J end lost 5 bases, and 10 bases lay between the germline ends. Germline V gene lookup returns CDR1 GTSNPN and CDR2 SVGIG (reference sequence). The CDR3 reads CAWSVLGGTEAFF. CDR3 bases: TGTGCCTGGAGTGTACTTGGAGGGACTGAAGCTTTCTTT.

This chain links TRBV5-3 with TRBJ2-3; TRBD1 agrees at 8 bases. TRBV5-3 is designated an ORF whose function remains uncertain. Trimming removed 4 bases from V and 3 bases from J; junction bases left unmatched: 10. This CDR3 comprises 16 residues. In nucleotides, the CDR3 is TGTGCCAGAAGCATCGGACAGGGAAGTGGGACAGATACGCAGTATTTT. It codes for CARSIGQGSGTDTQYF.

The rearrangement joins TRBV23-1 to TRBJ1-5, with a weak D call TRBD1 (6 bases). TRBV23-1 is identified as an open reading frame with a role that is uncertain. V was trimmed by 2 bases and J by 3 bases, leaving 11 bases between them. CDR3 length equals 15 residues. The CDR3 DNA follows: TGCGCCAGCAGTCAACCACGGGGACACAATCAGCCCCAGCATTTT. Translated: CASSQPRGHNQPQHF.

This clone was seen just once. This chain connects TRBV18 to TRBJ1-5; D possibly corresponds to TRBD1 (6 bases). V gave up 2 bases and J gave up 3 bases, with 8 bases separating them. The CDR3 has 14 amino acids. CDR1 is KGHSH and CDR2 is LQKENI in the germline V gene. CDR3 DNA sequence: TGTGCCAGCTCACCAGACAGGAACAATCAGCCCCAGCATTTT. Protein product: CASSPDRNNQPQHF.

The V and J genes are TRBV7-8 and TRBJ1-1, with D perhaps TRBD1 (5 bases). Trimming removed 4 bases from V and 1 base from J, with 13 bases in between. Germline assignment: CDR1 SGHVS and CDR2 FQNEAQ. The CDR3 covers 15 residues. CDR3 sequence: CASSSDQGANTEAFF. DNA of the CDR3: TGTGCCAGCAGCTCCGACCAGGGCGCGAACACTGAAGCTTTCTTT. The full variable domain, in which reference TRBV7-8 and TRBJ1-1 provide the parts outside the CDR3, is GAGVSQSPRYKVAKRGQDVALRCDPISGHVSLFWYQQALGQGPEFLTYFQNEAQLDKSGLPSDRFFAERPEGSVSTLKIQRTQQEDSAVYLCASSSDQGANTEAFFGQGTRLTVV.

This chain links TRBV9 with TRBJ2-1; 7 bases are a match to TRBD2. V lost 3 bases to trimming and J lost 8 bases; unmatched junction nucleotides: 5. This CDR3 comprises 13 residues. From germline, CDR1 is SGDLS and CDR2 YYNGEE. The CDR3 sequence is CASSAFSGYEQFF. CDR3 coding DNA: TGTGCCAGCAGCGCCTTTAGCGGGTATGAGCAGTTCTTC.

The rearrangement joins TRBV25-1 to TRBJ1-2; the match to TRBD1 covers 7 bases. CDR1 and CDR2 from the germline V gene are MGHDK and SYGVNS. The CDR3 has 13 residues. The trim removed 4 bases at V and 6 bases at J, leaving 5 bases unmatched. CDR3 in DNA: TGTGCCAGCAGTGGCCCCGGACAGGATGGCTACACCTTC. This codes for CASSGPGQDGYTF.

This clone was seen a handful of times. The J gene is TRBJ1-4, the V gene TRBV5-5; TRBD1 agrees at 7 bases. V dropped 4 bases and J dropped 4; count of bases not matched to a gene: 4. Germline values: CDR1 SGHKS, CDR2 YYEKEE (reference sequence). This CDR3 contains 14 residues. DNA of the CDR3: TGTGCCAGCAGCCCCGGGACAGATAATGAAAAACTGTTTTTT. The encoded protein is CASSPGTDNEKLFF.

The chain recombines TRBV23-1 with TRBJ2-1, with 10 bases identical to TRBD2. TRBV23-1 is recorded as an ORF, its role being uncertain. There are 15 residues in the CDR3. V trimming: 0 bases; J trimming: 8 bases; junction bases outside the gene matches: 4. The CDR3 region has the DNA TGCGCCAGCAGTCAATCGCTAGCGGGAGTCCATGAGCAGTTCTTC. Translated, it gives CASSQSLAGVHEQFF.

The J gene is TRBJ2-2, the V gene TRBV2; no reliable D call. The length of the CDR3 is 15 residues. Germline V gives CDR1 SNHLY, CDR2 FYNNEI. The V end lost 2 bases, the J end lost 1 base, and 8 bases lay between the germline ends. CDR3 DNA: TGTGCCAGCAGTGAAACGAGCTGGAACACCGGGGAGCTGTTTTTT. Protein product: CASSETSWNTGELFF.

J is TRBJ2-1 and V is TRBV9, with 11 positions matching TRBD2. CDR3 length: 20 amino acids. CDR1 and CDR2 from the germline V gene are SGDLS and YYNGEE. Unmatched junction bases numbered 16, after V lost 0 bases and J lost 5 bases. CDR3 coding DNA: TGTGCCAGCAGCGTAGCTACTATGAGAACTAGCGGGAGTCGGAACAATGAGCAGTTCTTC. It is translated as CASSVATMRTSGSRNNEQFF.

On this clone: This CDR3 is also generated by other DNA sequences in the sample. The V call is TRBV28, the J call TRBJ2-7; 7 bases are a match to TRBD2. V was pared by 3 bases and J by 4 bases, with 6 bases of the junction left unmatched. Germline CDR1 reads MDHEN; CDR2 reads SYDVKM. This CDR3 spans 14 amino acids. The CDR3 nucleotides are TGTGCCAGCAGTTTGGGCGGGAGCTCTTACGAGCAGTACTTC. Residues: CASSLGGSSYEQYF.

This clone was seen once. The rearrangement uses TRBV5-4 and TRBJ2-7; possibly TRBD1 for D (6 bases). The CDR3 contains 14 residues. Germline V gene lookup returns CDR1 SGHNT and CDR2 YYREEE (reference sequence). Trimming left V 4 bases short and J 4 bases short, with 15 bases between. In nucleotides, the CDR3 is TGTGCCAGCAGCCGACCGGGACACACTTACGAGCAGTACTTC. Its translation is CASSRPGHTYEQYF.

The J gene is TRBJ1-4, the V gene TRBV6-5; TRBD1 agrees at 9 bases. Germline V gives CDR1 MNHEY, CDR2 SVGAGI. The V and J ends lost 2 bases and 2 bases, in that order; junction bases with no gene match: 0. The CDR3 sequence is 15 residues long. This CDR3 reads CASSYGQGTNEKLFF. CDR3 sequence (DNA): TGTGCCAGCAGTTACGGACAGGGGACTAATGAAAAACTGTTTTTT.

About this clone itself: Other nucleotide sequences in the sample specify the same CDR3. The chain is built from TRBV7-2 and TRBJ1-1; D unclear. Per the germline V gene, CDR1 is SGHTA and CDR2 is FQGNSA. V lost 1 base and J 1 base, leaving 4 bases between the germline ends. This CDR3 has 13 residues. Here the CDR3 reads CASSLDRNTEAFF. The CDR3, as DNA: TGTGCCAGCAGCTTAGATAGGAACACTGAAGCTTTCTTT.

The J gene is TRBJ2-5, the V gene TRBV29-1; 7 bases match TRBD2. CDR1 is SQVTM and CDR2 is ANQGSEA in the germline V gene. V trimming: 6 bases; J trimming: 5 bases; junction bases outside the gene matches: 6. The CDR3 spans 12 residues. The CDR3 sequence is CSVGEGGETQYF. DNA of the CDR3: TGCAGCGTGGGAGAGGGAGGGGAGACCCAGTACTTC. Full variable domain (missing parts from reference TRBV29-1 and TRBJ2-5): SAVISQKPSRDICQRGTSLTIQCQVDSQVTMMFWYRQQPGQSLTLIATANQGSEATYESGFVIDKFPISRPNLTFSTLTVSNMSPEDSSIYLCSVGEGGETQYFGPGTRLLVL.

This chain links TRBV7-2 with TRBJ2-4; 10 bases align to TRBD2. This CDR3 contains 15 residues. V lost 3 bases and J lost 8; bases outside the gene matches: 7. Germline V CDR1 and CDR2: SGHTA, FQGNSA. This CDR3 reads CASSLGLAGEDIQYF. CDR3 bases: TGTGCCAGCAGCTTGGGCCTAGCGGGAGAGGACATTCAGTACTTC.

This sequence joins TRBV7-2 and TRBJ1-2, with D uncertain. Looked up from germline, CDR1 is SGHTA and CDR2 is FQGNSA. This CDR3 spans 12 amino acids. V was cut by 5 bases and J by 6 bases, with 10 bases left in between. In DNA form, the CDR3 reads TGTGCCAGCAGCCCGACTCTGGATGGCTACACCTTC. Its protein product is CASSPTLDGYTF.

V gene TRBV28 combines with J gene TRBJ1-2; D gene unclear. CDR3 size: 13 residues. The germline V gene encodes CDR1 MDHEN and CDR2 SYDVKM. Trimming shortened V by 6 bases and J by 2 bases, and 10 bases separated the two germline ends. CDR3 sequence (DNA): TGTGCCAGCAGCCGAGACGGGAACTATGGCTACACCTTC. Its protein is CASSRDGNYGYTF.

The V and J genes are TRBV10-2 and TRBJ1-2, with a possible D match to TRBD1 (5 bases). The CDR3 is made up of 17 amino acids. CDR1 WSHSY and CDR2 SAAADI come from the germline V gene. The ends were cut back, 5 bases at V and 4 bases at J, with 23 bases in the middle. As DNA, the CDR3 is TGCGCCAGCAGTCAAGCTTCGGGACCCAGCGGGAGCTATGGCTACACCTTC. Protein: CASSQASGPSGSYGYTF.

This clone showed up just once. The chain links TRBV6-5 to TRBJ1-3; D is ambiguous. The CDR3 loop spans 13 amino acids. Looked up from germline, CDR1 is MNHEY and CDR2 is SVGAGI. V dropped 8 bases and J dropped 4 bases, with 12 bases sitting between them. The CDR3 loop reads CASYKSGGNTIYF. DNA for the CDR3: TGTGCCAGCTATAAATCGGGGGGAAACACCATATATTTT.